Given below is one T cell receptor beta chain in context. The data originate from a study of blood T cells in healthy people across ages. For the second PCR, which ran for about 7 to 12 cycles, a sample-barcoded 5' primer and a J-beta primer mix were used. A single record per CDR3 protein comes from TCRdb applying MiXCR to the 5' RACE reads. Among about 810,000 distinct CDR3 sequences, around 34% were seen once, and the ten largest hold 10% to 15%. Sequences were obtained from blood. This TCR derives from a man younger than 35 in good health.

As DNA, the CDR3 is TGCAGTGCTAGAACGGACGCGGGTAACACAGATACGCAGTATTTT. Its protein is CSARTDAGNTDTQYF. The gene calls are TRBV20-1 and TRBJ2-3, with D perhaps TRBD2 (5 bases). Trimming took off 2 bases at V and 2 bases at J, with 14 bases between the two ends. Germline V gene data show CDR1 as DFQATT and CDR2 as SNEGSKA (reference sequence). The length of the CDR3 is 15 residues.